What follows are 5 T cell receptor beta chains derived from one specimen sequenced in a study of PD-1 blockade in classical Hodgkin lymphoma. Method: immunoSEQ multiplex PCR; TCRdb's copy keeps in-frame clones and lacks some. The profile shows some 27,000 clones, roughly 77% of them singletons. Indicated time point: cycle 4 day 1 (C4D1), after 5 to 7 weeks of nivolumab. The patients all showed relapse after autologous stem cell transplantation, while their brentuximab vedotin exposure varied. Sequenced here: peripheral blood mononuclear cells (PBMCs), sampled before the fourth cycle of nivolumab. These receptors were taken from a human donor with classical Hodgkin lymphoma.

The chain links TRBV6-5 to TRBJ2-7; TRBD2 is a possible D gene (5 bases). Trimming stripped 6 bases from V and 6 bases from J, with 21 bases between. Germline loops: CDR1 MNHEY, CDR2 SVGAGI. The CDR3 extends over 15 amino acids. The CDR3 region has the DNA TGTGCCAGCAGGCGAGGTGAGGGAGTAACTGGCGAGCAGTACTTC. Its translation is CASRRGEGVTGEQYF.

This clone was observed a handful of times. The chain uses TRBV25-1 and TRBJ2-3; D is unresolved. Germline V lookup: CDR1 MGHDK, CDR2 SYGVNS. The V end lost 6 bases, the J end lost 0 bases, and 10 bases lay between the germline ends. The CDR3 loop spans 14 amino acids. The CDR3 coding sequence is TGTGCCAGCAGGCGAGAAACTAGCACAGATACGCAGTATTTT. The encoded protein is CASRRETSTDTQYF.

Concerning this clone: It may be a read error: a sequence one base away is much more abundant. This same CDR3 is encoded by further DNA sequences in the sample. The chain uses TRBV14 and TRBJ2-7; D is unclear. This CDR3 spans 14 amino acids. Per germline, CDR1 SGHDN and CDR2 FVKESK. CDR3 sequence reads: CASSQVGNSYEQYF. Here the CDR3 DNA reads TGTGCCAGCAGTCAAGTAGGCAACTCCTACGAGCAGTACTTC.

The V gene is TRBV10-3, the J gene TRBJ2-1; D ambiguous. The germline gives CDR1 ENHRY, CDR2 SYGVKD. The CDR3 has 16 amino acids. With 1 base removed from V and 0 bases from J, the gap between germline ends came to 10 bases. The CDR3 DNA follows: TGTGCCATCAGTGAGTGGACCCTTTCCTCCTACAATGAGCAGTTCTTC. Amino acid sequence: CAISEWTLSSYNEQFF.

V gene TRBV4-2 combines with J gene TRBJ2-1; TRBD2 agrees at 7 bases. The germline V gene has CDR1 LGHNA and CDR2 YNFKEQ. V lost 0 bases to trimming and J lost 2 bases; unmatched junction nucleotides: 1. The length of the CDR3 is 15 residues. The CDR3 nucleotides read TGTGCCAGCAGCCAAGAAAGCGGGGCCTACAATGAGCAGTTCTTC. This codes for CASSQESGAYNEQFF.